This TCR beta chain was identified during a study of cytomegalovirus exposure and HLA in healthy donors. Overall study findings and caveats: Later on, an analysis found that several of the most significant clusters appeared to be linked to common viral pathogens, which included parvovirus B19. Using a false discovery rate of 0.05, a later analysis showed that approximately 17,000 TCR beta sequences were associated with HLA alleles.

As concerns this clone: Antigen: not known.

Vbeta (60) and Jbeta (13) primers were used in the PCR. Sequencing was performed with immunoSEQ multiplex PCR; in TCRdb, only in-frame clones are kept and a portion is missing. This sample has around 130,000 clones, with 79% found just once. The CDR3 sequence is 16 residues long. V lost 5 bases and J lost 2; bases outside the gene matches: 4. From germline, CDR1 is SGHAT and CDR2 FQNNGV. What was sequenced was PBMCs. This sequence joins TRBV11-2 and TRBJ1-6; 9 positions match TRBD1. This sequence was found in a man between 18 and 35 years old in good health and CMV-seronegative. The CDR3 nucleotides read TGTGCCAGCAGCCCACAGGGGGCTGCCTATAATTCACCCCTCCACTTT. Protein product: CASSPQGAAYNSPLHF.